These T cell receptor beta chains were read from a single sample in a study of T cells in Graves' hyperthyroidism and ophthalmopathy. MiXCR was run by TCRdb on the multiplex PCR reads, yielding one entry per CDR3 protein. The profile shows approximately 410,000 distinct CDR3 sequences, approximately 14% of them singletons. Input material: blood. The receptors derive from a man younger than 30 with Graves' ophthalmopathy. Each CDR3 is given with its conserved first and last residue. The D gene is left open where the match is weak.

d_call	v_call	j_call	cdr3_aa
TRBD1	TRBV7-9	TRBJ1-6	CASSATGGSYNSPLHF
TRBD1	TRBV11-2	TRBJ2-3	CASRQGQGGDTQYF
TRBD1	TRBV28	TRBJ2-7	CASSLASSGTGNEQYF
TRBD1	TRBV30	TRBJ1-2	CAWSVLGQSYGYTF
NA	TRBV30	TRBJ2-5	CAWRRTNQETQYF
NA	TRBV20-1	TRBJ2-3	CSALAADSPTVDTQYF
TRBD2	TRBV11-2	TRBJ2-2	CASSFIGLAVLGELFF
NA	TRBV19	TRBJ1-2	CASNHRVPNYGYTF
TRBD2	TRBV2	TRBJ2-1	CASSGLAGPWVEQFF
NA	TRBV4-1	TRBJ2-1	CTSSQHGGPTTNEQFF
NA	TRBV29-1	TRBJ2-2	CSAYRGGGELFF
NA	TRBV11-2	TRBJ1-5	CASSLGQFGYQPQHF
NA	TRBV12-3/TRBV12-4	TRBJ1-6	CASTRTADSPLHF
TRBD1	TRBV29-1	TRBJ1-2	CSVGTGSDYGYTF
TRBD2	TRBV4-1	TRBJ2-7	CASSRGGQVDEQYF
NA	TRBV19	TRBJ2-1	CASSIASTEQFF
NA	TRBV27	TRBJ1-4	CASSSDRSNEKLFF
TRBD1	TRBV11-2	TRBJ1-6	CASSSGDRSSYNSPLHF
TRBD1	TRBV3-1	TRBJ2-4	CATTRDRKNIQYF
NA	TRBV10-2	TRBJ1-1	CASSDVIQTTEAFF
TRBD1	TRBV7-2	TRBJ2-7	CASSPRDRGNEQYF
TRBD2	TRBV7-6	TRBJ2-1	CASSLATSGRNEQFF
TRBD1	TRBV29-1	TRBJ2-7	CSGSGQGAREQYF
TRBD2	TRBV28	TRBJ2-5	CASSKRTSSETQYF
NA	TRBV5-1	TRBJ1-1	CASSEDLPEAAFF
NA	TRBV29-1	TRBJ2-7	CSPASDSYEQYF
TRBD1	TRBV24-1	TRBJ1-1	CAAQGAGWNTEAFF
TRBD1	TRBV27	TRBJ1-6	CASADRANSPLHF
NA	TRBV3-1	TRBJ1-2	CASSLTGTPDGHYGYTF
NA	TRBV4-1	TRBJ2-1	CASSQINILAFGEQFF
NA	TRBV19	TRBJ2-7	CASSVGPGEQYF
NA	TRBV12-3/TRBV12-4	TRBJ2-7	CASSSGTASYEQYF
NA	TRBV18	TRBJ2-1	CASSPLSEPYNEQFF
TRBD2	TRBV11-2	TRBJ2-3	CASSRAGLPDTQYF
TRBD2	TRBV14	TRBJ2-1	CASSQAGGLDEQFF
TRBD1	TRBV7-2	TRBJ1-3	CASSLELAGGRGNTIYF
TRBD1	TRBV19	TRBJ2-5	CASSSPRTGQETQYF
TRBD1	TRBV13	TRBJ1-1	CASSPKGTGSTEAFF
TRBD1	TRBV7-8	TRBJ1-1	CASSLASTGDTEAFF
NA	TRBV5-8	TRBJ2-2	CASSLIYANTGELFF
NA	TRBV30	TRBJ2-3	CAWEASGDTQYF
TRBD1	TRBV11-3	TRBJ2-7	CASSHGTGGSYEQYF
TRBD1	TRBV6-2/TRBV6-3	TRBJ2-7	CASRGTGSSSEQYF
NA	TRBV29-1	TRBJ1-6	CSVGVDFNSPLHF
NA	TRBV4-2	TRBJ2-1	CASSQEFRDSYNEQFF
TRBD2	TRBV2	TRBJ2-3	CASRGLAGETTDTQYF
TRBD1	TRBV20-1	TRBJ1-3	CSGQGASGNTIYF
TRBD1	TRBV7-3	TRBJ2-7	CASSNPGQGINEQYF
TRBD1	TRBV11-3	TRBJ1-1	CASGTGGQVTEAFF
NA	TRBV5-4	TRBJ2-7	CASSLRGQKYEQYF
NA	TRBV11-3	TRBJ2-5	CASSFGPRETQYF
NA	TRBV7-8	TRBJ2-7	CASSFGGRGDEQYF
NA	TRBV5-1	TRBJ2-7	CASSFSPSGEQYF
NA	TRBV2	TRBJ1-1	CASSEARAGAEAFF
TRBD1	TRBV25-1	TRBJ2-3	CATKGPWTGQLPSTDTQYF
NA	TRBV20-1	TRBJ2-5	CSARRWDKQETQYF
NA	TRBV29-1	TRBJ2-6	CSVVSGANVLTF